This TCR beta chain was sequenced for a study of blood T cell repertoires in COVID-19. At the level of the study: The United States, Italy and Spain supplied acute and convalescent COVID-19 samples. The cDNA or gDNA used as material had been derived from T cells, B-cell-depleted T cells, or PBMCs.

Germline trimming cut 5 bases from V and 5 bases from J; bases unmatched to any gene: 6. Germline CDR1 LNHDA, CDR2 SQIVND (reference sequence). The CDR3 is 15 residues long. As processed by the authors: The assay estimated nucleated cells by amplifying reference gene primers. The protocol was immunoSEQ multiplex PCR, while the TCRdb copy is restricted to in-frame clones and leaves out a portion. That table furnishes V, J and clone size, whereas the DNA furnished D and trimming. The sample lists more than 140,000 clones; 88% were seen once. This sequence joins TRBV19 and TRBJ2-1; 10 bases are a match to TRBD1. This receptor was identified in a woman aged 55-70 years with acute or convalescent COVID-19. The specimen was peripheral blood. The DNA for the CDR3 is TGTGCCAGTAGTTGGGGGACAGGGGATAACAATGAGCAGTTCTTC. Translated, it gives CASSWGTGDNNEQFF.